Listed below are T cell receptor beta chains from one sample, sequenced in a study of radiation and T cells in renal cell carcinoma. Data came from immunoSEQ multiplex PCR; TCRdb stores just in-frame clones and leaves some out. The repertoire holds about 78,000 clones, with 80% to 90% as singletons. The sequencing used blood, collected from a patient whose treatment included radiotherapy and nephrectomy. The receptors come from a woman in her 70s with renal cell carcinoma. CDR3s leave out the opening cysteine and the closing phenylalanine or tryptophan. Part of the rows lack a size; the others show once, few, many or a class for expanded clones.

>TRBV7-2|once|TRBJ2-7
ASSLGGVDYEQY
>TRBV7-2|-|TRBJ2-2
ASSPDGTGRTGELF
>TRBV25-1|-|TRBJ1-2
ASSEGAGANYGYT
>TRBV5-1|-|TRBJ1-2
ASSSGQGRNYGYT
>TRBV28|-|TRBJ2-4
ASSFWGRENIQY
>TRBV9|-|TRBJ2-5
ASSVSTGEETQY
>TRBV5-4|once|TRBJ2-7
ASSLGSGRQPYEQY
>TRBV5-1|-|TRBJ2-7
ASSLVAGGTYEQY
>TRBV28|-|TRBJ2-7
ASSLDNPYEQY
>TRBV2|once|TRBJ2-5
ASSPGQQETQY
>TRBV28|once|TRBJ2-7
ASSFSESSLLYEQY
>TRBV11-3|-|TRBJ1-2
ASSSSQVMPFAGYGYT
>TRBV19|-|TRBJ1-1
ASSIGGGGTEAF
>TRBV15|-|TRBJ2-1
ATSLSSYNEQF
>TRBV29-1|few|TRBJ1-1
SVARQTEAF
>TRBV6-5|-|TRBJ2-7
ASSPGVTYEQY
>TRBV7-9|-|TRBJ1-4
ASSLGQSSEKLF
>TRBV25-1|once|TRBJ2-5
ASTGGARETQY
>TRBV28|-|TRBJ1-1
ASRTGGTEAF
>TRBV10-2|-|TRBJ2-3
ASSEKHTQY
>TRBV11-3|-|TRBJ1-1
ASSLEFGVKAF
>TRBV7-9|-|TRBJ1-4
ASSRPASWGTNEKLF
>TRBV19|-|TRBJ2-5
ASSPLAGGIETQY
>TRBV27|once|TRBJ2-2
ASSSSGGLPGELF
>TRBV28|-|TRBJ2-3
ASSKTGDTDTQY